A single sample gave rise to the 20 T cell receptor beta chains below, sequenced in a study of shared clonotypes between healthy human individuals. Naive CD8 cells were CD45RO-negative, positively selected for CCR7, excluding terminally differentiated effector memory CD45RA+ cells. Sequencing was performed with immunoSEQ multiplex PCR; in TCRdb, only in-frame clones are kept and a portion is missing. The profile covers about 580,000 clones, with 95% to 98% appearing a single time and 0.3% taken by the ten largest. The sample taken for sequencing was naive CD8+ T cells sorted from blood. The receptors were gathered from a young man in good health.

The chain joins TRBV27 to TRBJ2-7, with unresolved D. Germline V gives CDR1 MNHEY, CDR2 SMNVEV (reference sequence). The CDR3 is 14 amino acids. V was clipped by 4 bases and J by 3 bases, with 13 bases between them. CDR3 sequence: CASSSARSDYEQYF. The CDR3 region has the DNA TGTGCCAGCAGTTCGGCGCGCAGCGACTACGAGCAGTACTTC.

Only one count was recorded for this clone. The chain uses TRBV29-1 and TRBJ2-1; D not resolved. Deletions cut 7 bases from V and 7 bases from J, with 14 bases between. The germline gives CDR1 SQVTM, CDR2 ANQGSEA. The CDR3 has 12 residues. CDR3 region: CSAVELGNEQFF. CDR3 bases: TGCAGCGCTGTGGAGCTAGGGAATGAGCAGTTCTTC.

The rearrangement uses TRBV29-1 and TRBJ2-1; D is unclear. The CDR3 contains 10 residues. Germline CDR1 reads SQVTM; CDR2 reads ANQGSEA. The V and J ends lost 7 bases and 9 bases respectively, with 10 bases between them. The CDR3 sequence: CSGHLREQFF. The CDR3 coding sequence is TGCAGCGGCCACTTACGTGAGCAGTTCTTC.

This rearrangement joins TRBV5-1 to TRBJ1-1; possibly TRBD1 for D (6 bases). This CDR3 region has 16 residues. Germline V gene sequence: CDR1 SGHRS, CDR2 YFSETQ. The V end was cut by 0 bases, the J end by 4 bases, with 16 bases between. The CDR3 protein is CASSLGVGGSGTEAFF. DNA of the CDR3: TGCGCCAGCAGCTTGGGTGTGGGGGGCTCGGGCACTGAAGCTTTCTTT.

The V gene is TRBV9, the J gene TRBJ2-1; 10 nucleotides line up with TRBD1. J lost 6 bases, V lost 0 bases, and 15 bases had no gene match. This CDR3 has 19 residues. Germline CDR1 reads SGDLS; CDR2 reads YYNGEE. CDR3 loop: CASSVGDRGLGLAANEQFF. CDR3 in DNA: TGTGCCAGCAGCGTAGGGGACAGGGGTCTGGGGCTAGCGGCCAATGAGCAGTTCTTC.

This clone was counted a single time. The chain uses TRBV28 and TRBJ2-1, with D tentatively TRBD1 (6 bases). Trimming stripped 7 bases from V and 0 bases from J, with 19 bases between. This CDR3 spans 17 amino acids. The germline V gene has CDR1 MDHEN and CDR2 SYDVKM. Here the CDR3 reads CASTRIRGSISYNEQFF. The CDR3 DNA is TGTGCCAGCACCAGAATAAGGGGGAGTATCTCCTACAATGAGCAGTTCTTC.

A word on this clone: Other nucleotide sequences from this sample produce the same CDR3. The chain employs TRBV5-1 and TRBJ1-1; no firm D call. The germline gives CDR1 SGHRS, CDR2 YFSETQ. Trimming left V 4 bases short and J 2 bases short, with 6 bases between. The CDR3 consists of 12 residues. Here the CDR3 DNA reads TGCGCCAGCAGCCTAGCCAACACTGAAGCTTTCTTT. Residues: CASSLANTEAFF.

The chain recombines TRBV11-2 with TRBJ1-2; D is uncertain. There are 14 residues in the CDR3. Germline V lookup: CDR1 SGHAT, CDR2 FQNNGV. Trimming took 2 bases from V and 6 from J, leaving 13 bases between them. CDR3 region: CASSLRQGRDGYTF. Written as DNA, the CDR3 is TGTGCCAGCAGCTTAAGACAAGGGAGAGATGGCTACACCTTC.

The chain combines TRBV27 with TRBJ1-1, with 7 bases fitting TRBD1. The V gene's germline CDR1 is MNHEY and CDR2 SMNVEV (reference sequence). The CDR3 sequence is 14 residues long. With 2 bases clipped from V and 3 bases from J, the junction kept 3 bases outside the gene matches. The CDR3, as DNA: TGTGCCAGCAGTTTAGTAGGGGGCGACACTGAAGCTTTCTTT. It is translated as CASSLVGGDTEAFF.

The chain carries TRBV11-2 and TRBJ1-1; no clear D. V gave up 0 bases and J gave up 1 base, with 6 bases separating them. CDR3 length equals 14 residues. The germline V gene has CDR1 SGHAT and CDR2 FQNNGV. The CDR3 nucleotides are TGTGCCAGCAGCTTAGATGGTGGGAACACTGAAGCTTTCTTT. It yields the protein CASSLDGGNTEAFF.

The rearrangement links TRBV10-2 to TRBJ2-1, with 10 bases fitting TRBD2. Germline V lookup: CDR1 WSHSY, CDR2 SAAADI. The junction had 6 bases not matched to a gene; V was cut back by 5 bases and J by 5 bases. This CDR3 has 15 residues. In DNA, the CDR3 is TGCGCCAGCAGTTTCGGACTAGCGGAAGACAATGAGCAGTTCTTC. It is translated as CASSFGLAEDNEQFF.

The CDR3 loop reads CASRIQGGTEAFF. The DNA for the CDR3 is TGTGCCAGCAGAATACAGGGGGGCACTGAAGCTTTCTTT. The chain uses TRBV11-1 and TRBJ1-1, with 8 bases that match TRBD1. J was trimmed by 4 bases and V by 6 bases; bases with no gene match: 4. The CDR3 has 13 amino acids. Germline V lookup: CDR1 SGHAT, CDR2 FQDESV (reference sequence). The full variable domain, completed using reference TRBV11-1 and TRBJ1-1, is EAEVAQSPRYKITEKSQAVAFWCDPISGHATLYWYRQILGQGPELLVQFQDESVVDDSQLPKDRFSAERLKGVDSTLKIQPAELGDSAMYLCASRIQGGTEAFFGQGTRLTVV.

The chain employs TRBV29-1 and TRBJ2-7, with D maybe TRBD2 (5 bases). The length of the CDR3 is 11 residues. Germline-derived CDR1 and CDR2 are SQVTM and ANQGSEA. V lost 4 bases and J 3 bases, leaving 7 bases between the germline ends. The CDR3: CSVGTRYEQYF. The CDR3 DNA sequence: TGCAGCGTTGGGACTCGCTACGAGCAGTACTTC.

The chain uses TRBV5-6 and TRBJ1-1; D gene unclear. The CDR3 extends over 13 amino acids. V dropped 1 base and J dropped 6 bases, with 10 bases sitting between them. Germline lookup yields CDR1 SGHDT and CDR2 YYEEEE. This chain's CDR3 is CASSLLGIPEAFF. DNA of the CDR3: TGTGCCAGCAGCTTGTTAGGGATCCCTGAAGCTTTCTTT.

Note on this clone: The same CDR3 can be traced to other DNA sequences in this sample. The chain has TRBV27 and TRBJ2-7; D not certain. The CDR3 runs to 13 residues. V was cut by 2 bases and J by 3 bases, with 8 bases left in between. Germline-derived CDR1 and CDR2 are MNHEY and SMNVEV (reference sequence). CDR3: CASSLGGLYEQYF. The DNA of the CDR3 is TGTGCCAGCAGTTTAGGCGGTCTCTACGAGCAGTACTTC.

The chain is built from TRBV10-3 and TRBJ2-7; 7 bases are a match to TRBD2. Germline-derived CDR1 and CDR2 are ENHRY and SYGVKD. This CDR3 has 17 amino acids. V trimming: 0 bases; J trimming: 2 bases; junction bases outside the gene matches: 10. The CDR3 region is CAISESGRLAGAYEQYF. The DNA of the CDR3 is TGTGCCATCAGTGAGTCTGGCCGACTAGCCGGGGCCTACGAGCAGTACTTC.

The chain is built from TRBV29-1 and TRBJ2-7; possibly TRBD1 for D (7 bases). Trimming stripped 0 bases from V and 7 bases from J, with 22 bases between. The length of the CDR3 is 16 residues. Germline-derived CDR1 and CDR2 are SQVTM and ANQGSEA. DNA for the CDR3: TGCAGCGTTGAAGAAGGTCAGGGGGACGCCGCGGGGGAGCAGTACTTC. Translating it yields CSVEEGQGDAAGEQYF.

V is TRBV30 and J is TRBJ2-7; TRBD2 might be the D (6 bases). CDR1 is GTSNPN and CDR2 is SVGIG in the germline V gene (reference sequence). Trimming took off 4 bases at V and 3 bases at J, with 7 bases between the two ends. The CDR3 spans 11 residues. The CDR3 DNA is TGTGCCTGGACGGAGGGCTACGAGCAGTACTTC. It translates to CAWTEGYEQYF.

This chain uses TRBV11-2 with TRBJ2-5; TRBD1 aligns across 7 bases. The V gene's germline CDR1 is SGHAT and CDR2 FQNNGV. The CDR3 spans 16 residues. The trim removed 5 bases at V and 2 bases at J, leaving 11 bases unmatched. CDR3 sequence reads: CASSPGDSPIQETQYF. CDR3 nucleotides: TGTGCCAGCAGCCCTGGGGACAGCCCAATTCAAGAGACCCAGTACTTC.

The chain employs TRBV7-9 and TRBJ1-1; the D is unclear. This CDR3 is built from 13 residues. CDR1 is SEHNR, CDR2 FQNEAQ, per germline (reference sequence). Between the trimmed V and J ends, which lost 5 bases and 8 bases, there was a span of 15 bases. The CDR3 reads CASSLFNEQEAFF. The CDR3 bases are TGTGCCAGCAGCCTATTCAACGAGCAAGAAGCTTTCTTT.